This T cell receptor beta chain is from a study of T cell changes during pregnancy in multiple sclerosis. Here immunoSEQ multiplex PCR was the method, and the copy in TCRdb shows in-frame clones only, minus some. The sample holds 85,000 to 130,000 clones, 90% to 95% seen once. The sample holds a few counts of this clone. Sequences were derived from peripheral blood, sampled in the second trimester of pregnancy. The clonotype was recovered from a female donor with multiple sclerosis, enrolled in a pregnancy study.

The CDR3 is CASSESTGTYGYTF. As DNA, the CDR3 is TGTGCCAGCAGTGAAAGTACAGGGACCTATGGCTACACCTTC. This chain uses TRBV2 with TRBJ1-2; D perhaps matches TRBD1 (6 bases). The CDR3 covers 14 residues. CDR1 is SNHLY and CDR2 is FYNNEI in the germline V gene. V lost 2 bases, J lost 4 bases, and 11 bases lay in between. The full variable domain, completed using reference TRBV2 and TRBJ1-2, is EPEVTQTPSHQVTQMGQEVILRCVPISNHLYFYWYRQILGQKVEFLVSFYNNEISEKSEIFDDQFSVERPDGSNFTLKIRSTKLEDSAMYFCASSESTGTYGYTFGSGTRLTVV.